Each of the 10 T cell receptor beta chains below was sequenced from the same sample in a study of cytomegalovirus exposure and HLA in healthy donors (dated by TCRdb to about 2017). The method was the immunoSEQ multiplex PCR assay. Held by TCRdb, this immuneACCESS table contains in-frame sequences only and omits some clones. Under half of the omission traces to an unresolved V gene where checked; the cause of the rest is unknown. The sample data list roughly 180,000 clones, and more than 75% of these were observed just once. 6% to 8% of the sample comes from the top ten. Sequences were obtained from PBMCs. The receptors originated from a man aged 25 to 40 in good health and CMV-seropositive.

The V call is TRBV6-1, the J call TRBJ2-5, with D possibly being TRBD1 (5 bases). The CDR3 loop spans 12 amino acids. V gave up 6 bases and J gave up 1 base, with 6 bases separating them. The germline V gene encodes CDR1 MNHNS and CDR2 SASEGT. DNA for the CDR3: TGTGCCAGCAGAGGGGCCCAAGAGACCCAGTACTTC. Protein sequence: CASRGAQETQYF.

The chain couples TRBV19 to TRBJ1-2, with TRBD1 matching over 9 bases. Germline V lookup: CDR1 LNHDA, CDR2 SQIVND (reference sequence). CDR3 length: 14 amino acids. The trim removed 7 bases at V and 4 bases at J, leaving 7 bases unmatched. The CDR3 DNA reads as TGTGCCAGTACACGGGACAGGGTTATCTATGGCTACACCTTC. This codes for CASTRDRVIYGYTF.

The chain couples TRBV7-9 to TRBJ2-1; no firm D call. Trimming took 2 bases from V and 6 from J, leaving 5 bases between them. Germline assignment: CDR1 SEHNR and CDR2 FQNEAQ (reference sequence). The CDR3 consists of 12 residues. The CDR3 loop reads CASSLFPNEQFF. DNA for the CDR3: TGTGCCAGCAGCTTATTTCCCAATGAGCAGTTCTTC.

The rearrangement uses TRBV11-2 and TRBJ1-4; possibly TRBD1 for D (6 bases). Germline V gene data show CDR1 as SGHAT and CDR2 as FQNNGV. The CDR3 is 14 amino acids. V gave up 6 bases and J gave up 11 bases, with 19 bases separating them. The CDR3 protein is CASRIRDTSPKLFF. DNA for the CDR3: TGTGCCAGCAGGATTAGGGACACCAGCCCCAAACTGTTTTTT.

This sequence joins TRBV2 and TRBJ1-1; D is undetermined. The CDR3 is 12 amino acids. Trimming stripped 9 bases from V and 1 base from J, with 9 bases between. Germline loops: CDR1 SNHLY, CDR2 FYNNEI. The CDR3 DNA reads as TGTGCCAGGTCATACACGAACACTGAAGCTTTCTTT. Its translation: CARSYTNTEAFF.

This clone was observed a single time. V is TRBV6-6 and J is TRBJ1-3; D not certain. Germline V gives CDR1 MNHNY, CDR2 SVGAGI (reference sequence). CDR3 size: 15 residues. Trimming shortened V by 0 bases and J by 0 bases, and 6 bases separated the two germline ends. The CDR3 protein is CASSYSLYSGNTIYF. In DNA form, the CDR3 reads TGTGCCAGCAGTTACTCGCTCTACTCTGGAAACACCATATATTTT.

This chain links TRBV14 with TRBJ2-7, with D hard to call. The CDR3 covers 14 residues. V was cut by 1 base and J by 3 bases, with 10 bases left in between. Germline V gene data show CDR1 as SGHDN and CDR2 as FVKESK. CDR3 residues: CASSQGGWSYEQYF. CDR3 DNA sequence: TGTGCCAGCAGCCAAGGGGGTTGGAGCTACGAGCAGTACTTC.

The chain combines TRBV5-5 with TRBJ1-1; maybe TRBD1 (6 bases). Germline V gene sequence: CDR1 SGHKS, CDR2 YYEKEE (reference sequence). Trimming removed 0 bases from V and 1 base from J, with 13 bases in between. This CDR3 region has 16 residues. CDR3: CASSLARGGRNTEAFF. The CDR3 DNA follows: TGTGCCAGCAGCTTGGCCAGGGGAGGGAGGAACACTGAAGCTTTCTTT.

The chain uses TRBV30 and TRBJ2-5; D unclear. V lost 3 bases and J lost 0, with 14 bases in between. The germline V gene encodes CDR1 GTSNPN and CDR2 SVGIG (reference sequence). The CDR3 consists of 15 residues. In DNA form, the CDR3 reads TGTGCCTGGAGACCCTTTCGGGCAGACCAAGAGACCCAGTACTTC. It specifies CAWRPFRADQETQYF.

This chain joins TRBV30 and TRBJ1-3, with a possible D match to TRBD1 (5 bases). Germline V gene lookup returns CDR1 GTSNPN and CDR2 SVGIG (reference sequence). The V end was cut by 4 bases, the J end by 0 bases, with 7 bases between. CDR3 length equals 13 residues. In DNA, the CDR3 is TGTGCCTGGACAAGGGGCTCTGGAAACACCATATATTTT. Protein sequence: CAWTRGSGNTIYF.